This TCR beta chain was captured by sequencing in a study of early T cells in non-severe SARS-CoV-2 infection. The CDR3 has 11 residues. The V and J ends lost 3 bases and 5 bases respectively, with 5 bases between them. The V gene's germline CDR1 is SGDLS and CDR2 YYNGEE. Individual cDNA molecules each received unique molecular identifiers attached to them. One entry per CDR3 protein results from TCRdb running MiXCR on the 5' RACE reads. The sample contains around 44,000 distinct CDR3 sequences, approximately 9.8% of which appear only once. The rearrangement links TRBV9 to TRBJ1-2, with D unresolved. Source material: whole blood. The receptor was isolated from an adult who was a healthcare worker with PCR-confirmed SARS-CoV-2 infection or an uninfected control (not recorded which). The CDR3 coding sequence is TGTGCCAGCAGCGCTGTTTATGGCTACACCTTC. Protein sequence: CASSAVYGYTF.